This T cell receptor beta chain derives from a study of T cells in localized non-small cell lung cancer. General study results and limits: In adjacent lung, a median around 50 of the top 100 tumor clones were found.

TCRdb's copy holds only in-frame clones and misses some; the assay was immunoSEQ multiplex PCR. The table includes roughly 2,200 clones, over 20% detected once. As to this clone: Its antigen is still unknown.

V was trimmed by 4 bases and J by 2 bases, leaving 10 bases between them. The CDR3 extends over 14 amino acids. Germline loops: CDR1 SGHNT, CDR2 YENEEA. The origin of this receptor is a male donor at least 60 years old with stage II lung adenocarcinoma. The gene calls are TRBV11-3 and TRBJ2-3; perhaps TRBD2 as D (6 bases). Sequenced material: lung tumor tissue, taken before any cancer treatment. CDR3 sequence (DNA): TGTGCCAGCAGCTCGGGACTCCTCACAGATACGCAGTATTTT. The encoded protein is CASSSGLLTDTQYF.